Listed below are T cell receptor beta chains from one sample, sequenced in a study of blood T cell repertoires in COVID-19. TCRdb keeps only in-frame clones here, not all; method: immunoSEQ multiplex PCR. The sample includes hundreds of thousands of clones, 80% to 90% of them seen just once. Sequencing input: PBMCs or T cells enriched from blood (not recorded which). Receptors originate from a man in his late teens or twenties who had recovered from COVID-19. Both conserved end residues are part of each CDR3. D genes are given only for firm matches. For some rows the clone size is stated as once, few or many, or as a class when expanded; others skip it.

. TRBD1 TRBJ2-7 TRBV7-2 TGTGCCAGCAGCCAGGGGGTCAACCAGGCCGAGCAGTACTTC CASSQGVNQAEQYF
. . TRBJ1-2 TRBV19 TGTGCCAGTAGACTAGTCCCGGTGGTATATGGTGGCTACACCTTC CASRLVPVVYGGYTF
. TRBD2 TRBJ2-6 TRBV5-4 TGTGCCAGCAACACGGGGGGAGACTCTGGGGCCAACGTCCTGACTTTC CASNTGGDSGANVLTF
. . TRBJ1-5 TRBV5-1 TGCGCCAGCAAGGCCTCCGGGATATTGGGCAATCAGCCCCAGCATTTT CASKASGILGNQPQHF
. TRBD1 TRBJ2-7 TRBV6-5 TGTGCCAGCACCCTGGACAGGGGGCAGATCTACGAGCAGTACTTC CASTLDRGQIYEQYF
. . TRBJ2-2 TRBV19 TGTGCCAGTAGTATGGCCAGGGGGGTGAACACCGGGGAGCTGTTTTTT CASSMARGVNTGELFF
. TRBD1 TRBJ1-5 TRBV15 TGTGCCACCAGCAGAAGGAACAGGGGTAGCAATCAGCCCCAGCATTTT CATSRRNRGSNQPQHF
once . TRBJ1-1 TRBV4-3 TGCGCCAGCAGCCAAGAGGCAGGGTCGGCCACTGAAGCTTTCTTT CASSQEAGSATEAFF
. . TRBJ2-7 TRBV7-2 TGTGCCAGCAGCCTTGGGAGACGTTTAGAGGAGCAGTACTTC CASSLGRRLEEQYF
. . TRBJ1-4 TRBV19 TGTGCCAGTAGTGGTATCGGCGGCTCCAATGAAAAACTGTTTTTT CASSGIGGSNEKLFF
. TRBD1 TRBJ1-2 TRBV6-5 TGTGCCAGCAGTTCCCCCCGGGACAGGGCTAATGGCTACACCTTC CASSSPRDRANGYTF
. TRBD2 TRBJ2-1 TRBV5-1 TGCGCCAGCAGCTTGGTGGGGATGGTAGCGGGGGTCTACAATGAGCAGTTCTTC CASSLVGMVAGVYNEQFF
once . TRBJ1-1 TRBV18 TGTGCCAGCTCAGTAGGGGAGAACACTGAAGCTTTCTTT CASSVGENTEAFF
. . TRBJ1-1 TRBV13 TGTGCCAGCAGCTTAGCCGGGTCTGAAGCTTTCTTT CASSLAGSEAFF
. . TRBJ1-6 TRBV9 TGTGCCAGCAGCCCTAGACAGGATCATAATTCACCCCTCCACTTT CASSPRQDHNSPLHF
. . TRBJ2-2 TRBV6-1 TGTGCCAGCAGTGAATTTAGATCAGGGGTTCTTTCCGGGGAGCTGTTTTTT CASSEFRSGVLSGELFF
once . TRBJ1-5 TRBV18 TGTGCCAGCTCCGGGGAACATAGCAATCAGCCCCAGCATTTT CASSGEHSNQPQHF